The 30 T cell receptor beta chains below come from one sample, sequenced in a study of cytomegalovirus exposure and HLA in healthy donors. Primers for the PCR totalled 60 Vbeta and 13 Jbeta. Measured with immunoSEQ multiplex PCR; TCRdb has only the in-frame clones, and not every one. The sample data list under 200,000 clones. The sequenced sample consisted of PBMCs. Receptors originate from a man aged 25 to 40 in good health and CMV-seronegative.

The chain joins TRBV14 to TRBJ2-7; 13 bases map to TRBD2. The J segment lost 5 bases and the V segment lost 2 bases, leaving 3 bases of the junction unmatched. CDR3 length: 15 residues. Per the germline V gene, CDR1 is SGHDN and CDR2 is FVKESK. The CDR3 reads CASSQRTSGSHEQYF. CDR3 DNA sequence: TGTGCCAGCAGCCAACGGACTAGCGGGAGCCACGAGCAGTACTTC.

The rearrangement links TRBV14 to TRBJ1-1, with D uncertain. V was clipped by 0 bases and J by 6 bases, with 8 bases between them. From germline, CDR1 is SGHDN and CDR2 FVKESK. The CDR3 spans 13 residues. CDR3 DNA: TGTGCCAGCAGCCAAGATTACGGGGCTGAAGCTTTCTTT. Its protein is CASSQDYGAEAFF.

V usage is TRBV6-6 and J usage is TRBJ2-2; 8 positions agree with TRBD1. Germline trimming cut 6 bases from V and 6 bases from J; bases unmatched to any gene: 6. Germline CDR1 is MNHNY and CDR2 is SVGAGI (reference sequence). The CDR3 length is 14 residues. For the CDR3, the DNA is TGTGCCAGCAGACCTGGACAGGGCTCCGGGGAGCTGTTTTTT. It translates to CASRPGQGSGELFF.

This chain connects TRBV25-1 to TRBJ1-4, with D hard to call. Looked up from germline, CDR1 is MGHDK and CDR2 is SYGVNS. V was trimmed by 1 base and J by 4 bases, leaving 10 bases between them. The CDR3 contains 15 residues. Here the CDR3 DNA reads TGTGCCAGCAGTGAATGGGCAGCTAATAATGAAAAACTGTTTTTT. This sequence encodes CASSEWAANNEKLFF.

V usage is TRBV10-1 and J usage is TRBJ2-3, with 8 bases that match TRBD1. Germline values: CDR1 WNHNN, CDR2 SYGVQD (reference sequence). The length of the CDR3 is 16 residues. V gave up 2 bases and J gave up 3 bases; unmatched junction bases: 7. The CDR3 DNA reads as TGCGCCAGCAGTGAGGAGGACAGGGTAGGTACAGATACGCAGTATTTT. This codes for CASSEEDRVGTDTQYF.

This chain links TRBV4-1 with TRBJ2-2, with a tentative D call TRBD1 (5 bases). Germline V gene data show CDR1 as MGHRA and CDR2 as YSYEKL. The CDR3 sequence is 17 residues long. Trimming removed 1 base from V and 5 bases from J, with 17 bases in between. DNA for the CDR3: TGCGCCAGCAGCCAAGGCAGGGCACGACGTAGGACCGGGGAGCTGTTTTTT. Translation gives CASSQGRARRRTGELFF.

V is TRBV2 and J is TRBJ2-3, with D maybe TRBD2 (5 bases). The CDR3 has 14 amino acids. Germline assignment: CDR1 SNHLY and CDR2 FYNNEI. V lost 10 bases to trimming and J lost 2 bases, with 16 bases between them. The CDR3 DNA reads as TGTGCCACCGCGGGCCAGTTCATCACAGATACGCAGTATTTT. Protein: CATAGQFITDTQYF.

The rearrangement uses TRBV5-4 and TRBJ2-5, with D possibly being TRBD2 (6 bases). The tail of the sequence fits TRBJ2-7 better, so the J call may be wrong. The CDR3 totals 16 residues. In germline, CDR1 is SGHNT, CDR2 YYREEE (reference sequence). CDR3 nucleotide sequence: TGTGCCAGCAGCCCTGATCCGGGACTTAGCTCCTACGAGCAGTACTTC. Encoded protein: CASSPDPGLSSYEQYF.

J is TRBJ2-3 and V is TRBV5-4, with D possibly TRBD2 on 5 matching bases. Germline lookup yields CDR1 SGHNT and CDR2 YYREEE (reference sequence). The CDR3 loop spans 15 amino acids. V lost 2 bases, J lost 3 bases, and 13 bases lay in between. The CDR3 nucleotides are TGTGCCAGCAGCTTTGAACAGAGGGTGACAGATACGCAGTATTTT. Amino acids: CASSFEQRVTDTQYF.

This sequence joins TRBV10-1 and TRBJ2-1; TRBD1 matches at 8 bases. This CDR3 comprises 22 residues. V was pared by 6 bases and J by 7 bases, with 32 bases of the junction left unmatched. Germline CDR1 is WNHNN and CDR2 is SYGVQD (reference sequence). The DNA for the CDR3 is TGCGCCAGCAGAGAACCCGCCCCGGGACAGGCGCCTGAGTACGGAGGAGGAAATGAGCAGTTCTTC. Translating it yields CASREPAPGQAPEYGGGNEQFF.

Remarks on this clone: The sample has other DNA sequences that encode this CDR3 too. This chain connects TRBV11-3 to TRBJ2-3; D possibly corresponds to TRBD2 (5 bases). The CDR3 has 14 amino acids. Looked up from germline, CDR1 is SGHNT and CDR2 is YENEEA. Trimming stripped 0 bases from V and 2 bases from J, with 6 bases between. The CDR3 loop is CASSLDGNTDTQYF. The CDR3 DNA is TGTGCCAGCAGCTTAGACGGGAACACAGATACGCAGTATTTT. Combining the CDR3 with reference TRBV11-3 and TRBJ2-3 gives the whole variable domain EAGVVQSPRYKIIEKKQPVAFWCNPISGHNTLYWYLQNLGQGPELLIRYENEEAVDDSQLPKDRFSAERLKGVDSTLKIQPAELGDSAVYLCASSLDGNTDTQYFGPGTRLTVL.

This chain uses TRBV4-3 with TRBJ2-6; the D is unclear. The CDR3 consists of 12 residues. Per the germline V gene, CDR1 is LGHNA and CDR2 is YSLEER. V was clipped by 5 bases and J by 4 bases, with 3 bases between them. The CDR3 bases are TGCGCCAGCAGCTTAGGGGCCAACGTCCTGACTTTC. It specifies CASSLGANVLTF.

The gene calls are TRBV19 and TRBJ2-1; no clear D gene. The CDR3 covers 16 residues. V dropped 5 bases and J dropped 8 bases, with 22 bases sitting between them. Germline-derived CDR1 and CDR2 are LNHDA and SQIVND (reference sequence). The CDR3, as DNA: TGTGCCAGTAGTTACTTTTTCGCGGCTTCGGAAGATGAGCAGTTCTTC. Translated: CASSYFFAASEDEQFF.

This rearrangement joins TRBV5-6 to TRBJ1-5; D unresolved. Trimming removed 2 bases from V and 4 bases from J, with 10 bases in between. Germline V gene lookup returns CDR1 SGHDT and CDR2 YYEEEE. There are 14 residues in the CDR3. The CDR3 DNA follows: TGTGCCAGCAGCTTTATCGGAGGTAATCAGCCCCAGCATTTT. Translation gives CASSFIGGNQPQHF. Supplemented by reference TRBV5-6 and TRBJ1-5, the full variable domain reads DAGVTQSPTHLIKTRGQQVTLRCSPKSGHDTVSWYQQALGQGPQFIFQYYEEEERQRGNFPDRFSGHQFPNYSSELNVNALLLGDSALYLCASSFIGGNQPQHFGDGTRLSIL.

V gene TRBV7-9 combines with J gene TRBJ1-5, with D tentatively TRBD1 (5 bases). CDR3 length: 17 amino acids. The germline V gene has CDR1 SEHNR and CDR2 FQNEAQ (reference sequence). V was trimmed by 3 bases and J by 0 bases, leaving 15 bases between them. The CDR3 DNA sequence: TGTGCCAGCAGCTTGGTCCGGGGGAAGGTTAGCAATCAGCCCCAGCATTTT. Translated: CASSLVRGKVSNQPQHF.

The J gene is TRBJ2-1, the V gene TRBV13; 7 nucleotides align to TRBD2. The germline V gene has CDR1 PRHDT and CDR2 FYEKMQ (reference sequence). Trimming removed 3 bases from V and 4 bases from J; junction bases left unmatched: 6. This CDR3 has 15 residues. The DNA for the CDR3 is TGTGCCAGCAGCTTGGGTAGCGGGCTTTACAATGAGCAGTTCTTC. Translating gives CASSLGSGLYNEQFF.

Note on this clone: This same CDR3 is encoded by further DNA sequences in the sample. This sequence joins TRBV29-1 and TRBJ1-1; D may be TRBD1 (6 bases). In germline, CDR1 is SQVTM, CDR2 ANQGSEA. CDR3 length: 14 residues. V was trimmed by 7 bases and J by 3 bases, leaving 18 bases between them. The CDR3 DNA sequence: TGCAGCGCTCTAACAGGGACCGTTTACACTGAAGCTTTCTTT. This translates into CSALTGTVYTEAFF.

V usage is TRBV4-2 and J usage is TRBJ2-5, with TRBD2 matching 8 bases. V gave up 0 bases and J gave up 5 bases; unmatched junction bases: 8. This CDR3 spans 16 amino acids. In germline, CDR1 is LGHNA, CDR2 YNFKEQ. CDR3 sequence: CASSQDRSGGPETQYF. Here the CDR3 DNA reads TGTGCCAGCAGCCAAGATCGGTCGGGAGGGCCGGAGACCCAGTACTTC.

In DNA, the CDR3 is TGTGCCAGCAGCTTAGATGAGCGGGACACCGGGGAGCTGTTTTTT. Protein product: CASSLDERDTGELFF. The rearrangement uses TRBV11-3 and TRBJ2-2; a possible D gene is TRBD2 (6 bases). Trimming removed 0 bases at V and 3 bases at J, with 8 bases between. CDR3 length: 15 residues. Germline assignment: CDR1 SGHNT and CDR2 YENEEA.

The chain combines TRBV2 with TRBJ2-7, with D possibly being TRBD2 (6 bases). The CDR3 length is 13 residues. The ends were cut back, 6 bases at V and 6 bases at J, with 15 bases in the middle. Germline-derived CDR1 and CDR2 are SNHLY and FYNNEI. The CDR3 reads CASRGEDISEQYF. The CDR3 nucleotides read TGTGCCAGCAGGGGGGAGGACATCTCCGAGCAGTACTTC.

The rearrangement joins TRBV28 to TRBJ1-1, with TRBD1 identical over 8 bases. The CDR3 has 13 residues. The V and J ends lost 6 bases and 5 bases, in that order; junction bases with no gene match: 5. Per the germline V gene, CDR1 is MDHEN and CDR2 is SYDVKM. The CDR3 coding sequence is TGTGCCAGCAGGCTTACAGGGGGAACTGAAGCTTTCTTT. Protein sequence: CASRLTGGTEAFF. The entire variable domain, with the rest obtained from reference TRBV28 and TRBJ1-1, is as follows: DVKVTQSSRYLVKRTGEKVFLECVQDMDHENMFWYRQDPGLGLRLIYFSYDVKMKEKGDIPEGYSVSREKKERFSLILESASTNQTSMYLCASRLTGGTEAFFGQGTRLTVV.

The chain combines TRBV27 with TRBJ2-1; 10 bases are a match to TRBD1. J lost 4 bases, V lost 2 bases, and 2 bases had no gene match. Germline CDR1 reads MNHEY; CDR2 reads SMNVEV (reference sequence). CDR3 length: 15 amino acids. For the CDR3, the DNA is TGTGCCAGCAGTTTAGACAGGGGGCTGTACAATGAGCAGTTCTTC. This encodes CASSLDRGLYNEQFF.

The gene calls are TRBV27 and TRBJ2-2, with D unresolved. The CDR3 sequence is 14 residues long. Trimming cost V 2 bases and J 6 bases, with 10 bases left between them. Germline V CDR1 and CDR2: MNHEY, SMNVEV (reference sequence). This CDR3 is CASSLLGSSGELFF. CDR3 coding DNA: TGTGCCAGCAGTTTACTAGGTAGCTCCGGGGAGCTGTTTTTT.

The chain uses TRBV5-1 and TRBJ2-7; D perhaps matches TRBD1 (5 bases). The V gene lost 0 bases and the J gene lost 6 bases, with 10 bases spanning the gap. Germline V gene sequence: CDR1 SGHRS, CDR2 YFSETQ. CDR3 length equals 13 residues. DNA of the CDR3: TGCGCCAGCAGCTTGGTAGGGGCATCCGAGCAGTACTTC. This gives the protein CASSLVGASEQYF. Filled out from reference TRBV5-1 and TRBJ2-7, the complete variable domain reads KAGVTQTPRYLIKTRGQQVTLSCSPISGHRSVSWYQQTPGQGLQFLFEYFSETQRNKGNFPGRFSGRQFSNSRSEMNVSTLELGDSALYLCASSLVGASEQYFGPGTRLTVT.

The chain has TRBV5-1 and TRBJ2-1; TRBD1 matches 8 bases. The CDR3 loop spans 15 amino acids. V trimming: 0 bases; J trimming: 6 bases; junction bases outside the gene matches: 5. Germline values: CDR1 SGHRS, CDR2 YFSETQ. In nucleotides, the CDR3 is TGCGCCAGCAGCTTGGGACAGGGGTGGTTCAATGAGCAGTTCTTC. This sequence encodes CASSLGQGWFNEQFF. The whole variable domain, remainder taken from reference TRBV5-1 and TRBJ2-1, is KAGVTQTPRYLIKTRGQQVTLSCSPISGHRSVSWYQQTPGQGLQFLFEYFSETQRNKGNFPGRFSGRQFSNSRSEMNVSTLELGDSALYLCASSLGQGWFNEQFFGPGTRLTVL.

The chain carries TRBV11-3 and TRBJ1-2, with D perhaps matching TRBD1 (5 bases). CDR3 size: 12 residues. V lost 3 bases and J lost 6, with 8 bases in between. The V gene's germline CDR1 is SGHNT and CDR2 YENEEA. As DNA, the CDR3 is TGTGCCAGCAGCTTGGGGCGCGATGGCTACACCTTC. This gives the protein CASSLGRDGYTF. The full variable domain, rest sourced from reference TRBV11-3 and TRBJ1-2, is EAGVVQSPRYKIIEKKQPVAFWCNPISGHNTLYWYLQNLGQGPELLIRYENEEAVDDSQLPKDRFSAERLKGVDSTLKIQPAELGDSAVYLCASSLGRDGYTFGSGTRLTVV.

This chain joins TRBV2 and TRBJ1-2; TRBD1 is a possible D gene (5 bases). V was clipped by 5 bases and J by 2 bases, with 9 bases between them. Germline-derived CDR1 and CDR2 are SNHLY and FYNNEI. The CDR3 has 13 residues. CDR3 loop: CASSSHRNYGYTF. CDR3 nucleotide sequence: TGTGCCAGCAGTTCTCACAGGAACTATGGCTACACCTTC.

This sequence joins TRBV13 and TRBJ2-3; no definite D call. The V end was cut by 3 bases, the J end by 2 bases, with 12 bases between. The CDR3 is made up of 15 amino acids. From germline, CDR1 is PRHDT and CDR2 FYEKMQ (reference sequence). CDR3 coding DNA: TGTGCCAGCAGCTTTGTAACTGAGATCACAGATACGCAGTATTTT. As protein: CASSFVTEITDTQYF.

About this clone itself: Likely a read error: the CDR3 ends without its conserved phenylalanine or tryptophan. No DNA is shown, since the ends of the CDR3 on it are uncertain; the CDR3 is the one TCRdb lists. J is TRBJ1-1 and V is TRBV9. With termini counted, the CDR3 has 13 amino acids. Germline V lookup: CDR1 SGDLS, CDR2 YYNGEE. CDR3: CASSVARGGRVRY.

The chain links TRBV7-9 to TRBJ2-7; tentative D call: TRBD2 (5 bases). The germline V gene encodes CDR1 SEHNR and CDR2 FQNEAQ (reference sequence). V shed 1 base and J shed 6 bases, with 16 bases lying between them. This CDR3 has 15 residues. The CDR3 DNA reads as TGTGCCAGCAGCTTAGGGAGGACTGTAGGGTTCGAGCAGTACTTC. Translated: CASSLGRTVGFEQYF.